A single sample gave rise to the 13 T cell receptor beta chains below, sequenced in a study of early T cells in non-severe SARS-CoV-2 infection (dated by TCRdb to about 2021). Libraries were made using 5' RACE. Instrument on record: NextSeq 500. TCRdb cleaned the public reads at Q25 with fastp, built clones with MiXCR and kept in-frame beta chains. CDR3 protein sequences are deduplicated, and each keeps its most common genes and DNA. The sample table records 50,000 to 60,000 distinct CDR3 sequences; about 6.1% of these occur just once. The ten most abundant clones make up 4.5% to 6% of the sample. The material sequenced was whole blood, taken at baseline. The receptors derive from an adult who was a healthcare worker with PCR-confirmed SARS-CoV-2 infection or an uninfected control (not recorded which).

This clonotype occurred a few times. V gene TRBV4-3 combines with J gene TRBJ2-7; 7 bases are a match to TRBD2. The trim removed 2 bases at V and 4 bases at J, leaving 5 bases unmatched. The CDR3 extends over 14 amino acids. CDR1 LGHNA and CDR2 YSLEER come from the germline V gene. CDR3 bases: TGCGCCAGCAGCCAATTAACTAGCGCGTACGAGCAGTACTTC. Translating gives CASSQLTSAYEQYF.

There are many counts of this clonotype. The chain couples TRBV27 to TRBJ1-6; 7 positions match TRBD1. The ends lost 5 bases at V and 6 bases at J; junction bases unmatched: 7. Per the germline V gene, CDR1 is MNHEY and CDR2 is SMNVEV (reference sequence). The CDR3 loop spans 15 amino acids. CDR3 in DNA: TGTGCCAGCAGTATGTGGACAGGAACTAATTCACCCCTCCACTTT. It is translated as CASSMWTGTNSPLHF.

This clonotype was observed many times. This chain links TRBV2 with TRBJ2-3, with a weak D call TRBD2 (6 bases). The CDR3 totals 15 residues. The V end was cut by 11 bases, the J end by 2 bases, with 20 bases between. Looked up from germline, CDR1 is SNHLY and CDR2 is FYNNEI. Here the CDR3 reads CAGSDAGYYTDTQYF. CDR3 in DNA: TGTGCCGGCTCAGACGCGGGGTATTACACAGATACGCAGTATTTT.

This clonotype was detected many times. The chain uses TRBV4-3 and TRBJ2-2; D may be TRBD1 (5 bases). The V end lost 5 bases, the J end lost 1 base, and 8 bases lay between the germline ends. CDR3 length equals 14 residues. Germline CDR1 and CDR2: LGHNA and YSLEER. The CDR3 DNA reads as TGCGCCAGCAGCTACACAGGGAACACCGGGGAGCTGTTTTTT. It encodes CASSYTGNTGELFF.

This clonotype has just a few counts. The gene calls are TRBV7-2 and TRBJ2-3; TRBD2 aligns across 8 bases. The CDR3 loop spans 19 amino acids. CDR1 is SGHTA and CDR2 is FQGNSA in the germline V gene. V was pared by 6 bases and J by 0 bases, with 17 bases of the junction left unmatched. The CDR3: CASRTPRGGGPSSTDTQYF. For the CDR3, the DNA is TGTGCCAGCAGAACACCCCGGGGGGGCGGGCCCTCTAGCACAGATACGCAGTATTTT.

This clonotype was found many times. The chain couples TRBV30 to TRBJ1-2, with D possibly TRBD1 on 5 matching bases. The CDR3 loop spans 16 amino acids. The germline V and J ends were trimmed by 3 bases and 8 bases, with 25 bases remaining between them. CDR1 and CDR2 from the germline V gene are GTSNPN and SVGIG (reference sequence). In DNA form, the CDR3 reads TGTGCCTGGAGCCTCCGATTTAGAGGGGCCGCTGAAGGCTACACCTTC. Translation gives CAWSLRFRGAAEGYTF.

The chain recombines TRBV7-2 with TRBJ2-5, with 9 bases identical to TRBD2. V was pared by 0 bases and J by 0 bases, with 2 bases of the junction left unmatched. CDR3 length equals 16 residues. CDR1 and CDR2 (germline): SGHTA, FQGNSA. The CDR3 DNA reads as TGTGCCAGCAGCTTAGCTAGCGGGGGCTACCAAGAGACCCAGTACTTC. Protein: CASSLASGGYQETQYF.

Many counts were recorded for this clonotype. This chain links TRBV5-1 with TRBJ2-3; D perhaps matches TRBD2 (5 bases). The CDR3 has 14 amino acids. The germline gives CDR1 SGHRS, CDR2 YFSETQ. The germline V and J ends were trimmed by 1 base and 6 bases, with 12 bases remaining between them. Here the CDR3 DNA reads TGCGCCAGCAGCTTGTTCGGAAGGGAGGATACGCAGTATTTT. Translation gives CASSLFGREDTQYF.

The sample holds many counts of this clonotype. The chain couples TRBV7-8 to TRBJ2-7; D is unclear. The V gene lost 5 bases and the J gene lost 3 bases, with 11 bases spanning the gap. This CDR3 has 13 amino acids. Looked up from germline, CDR1 is SGHVS and CDR2 is FQNEAQ. The CDR3 region is CASSPQISYEQYF. For the CDR3, the DNA is TGTGCCAGCAGCCCACAGATCAGCTACGAGCAGTACTTC.

The rearrangement uses TRBV28 and TRBJ2-7; D remains ambiguous. This CDR3 has 12 residues. Trimming cost V 5 bases and J 3 bases, with 8 bases left between them. CDR1 and CDR2 (germline): MDHEN, SYDVKM. DNA for the CDR3: TGTGCCAGCAGTGCCCCCTTCTACGAGCAGTACTTC. It translates to CASSAPFYEQYF.

About this clonotype itself: Being one base from a much bigger clone, this may be a read error. The chain is built from TRBV20-1 and TRBJ2-1; 7 nucleotides align to TRBD2. The CDR3 runs 12 residues. From germline, CDR1 is DFQATT and CDR2 SNEGSKA (reference sequence). CDR3 nucleotides: TGCAGTCCGGGAGGCTCCTACAATGAGCAGCTCTTC. Translation gives CSPGGSYNEQLF.

This clonotype has ten or more counts. The chain is built from TRBV7-2 and TRBJ1-5; D gene ambiguous. The CDR3 is 15 amino acids. In germline, CDR1 is SGHTA, CDR2 FQGNSA. The V end lost 1 base, the J end lost 5 bases, and 12 bases lay between the germline ends. DNA of the CDR3: TGTGCCAGCAGCTTAGTCGGGGATGGGTATCAGCCCCAGCATTTT. Translating it yields CASSLVGDGYQPQHF.

This clonotype was seen at least ten times. The chain recombines TRBV7-9 with TRBJ2-1, with D possibly being TRBD1 or TRBD2 (7 bases each). Germline CDR1 and CDR2: SEHNR and FQNEAQ (reference sequence). CDR3 length: 14 amino acids. Deletions cut 8 bases from V and 1 base from J, with 12 bases between. CDR3 sequence reads: CASQGGTSYNEQFF. In DNA form, the CDR3 reads TGTGCCAGCCAGGGGGGGACTTCCTACAATGAGCAGTTCTTC.